This T cell receptor beta chain was observed in a study of CD8+ T cells in alopecia areata. After isolation, RNA underwent reverse transcription to generate cDNA as the sequencing template. Only in-frame clones appear in the TCRdb table, and some are missing; sequencing was by immunoSEQ multiplex PCR. The sample records around 35,000 clones, around half being singletons. The CDR3 totals 17 residues. J was trimmed by 2 bases and V by 0 bases; bases with no gene match: 10. Germline lookup yields CDR1 LGHNA and CDR2 YSLEER. With respect to this clone: Its antigen is still unknown.

Overall study results and limits: It was lesional scalp, especially alopecia totalis/universalis, that showed higher clonality than normal scalp. Alphabeta T cells residing in normal skin are also sequenced in scalp samples.

Sorting of CD4+ cells into CD25+CD127- cells was performed for a handful of patients. From alopecia areata patients, lesional scalp punch biopsies and peripheral blood were collected. Cell sorting was applied to PBMCs, and CD4+ and CD8+ T cells were collected. This TCR was sampled from a human donor with alopecia areata. The chain has TRBV4-3 and TRBJ2-7; the match to TRBD2 covers 7 bases. The sample consisted of CD4+ Tregs sorted from blood. CDR3 residues: CASSQDLVGGTTYEQYF. As DNA, the CDR3 is TGCGCCAGCAGCCAAGACTTGGTGGGAGGGACTACCTACGAGCAGTACTTC.